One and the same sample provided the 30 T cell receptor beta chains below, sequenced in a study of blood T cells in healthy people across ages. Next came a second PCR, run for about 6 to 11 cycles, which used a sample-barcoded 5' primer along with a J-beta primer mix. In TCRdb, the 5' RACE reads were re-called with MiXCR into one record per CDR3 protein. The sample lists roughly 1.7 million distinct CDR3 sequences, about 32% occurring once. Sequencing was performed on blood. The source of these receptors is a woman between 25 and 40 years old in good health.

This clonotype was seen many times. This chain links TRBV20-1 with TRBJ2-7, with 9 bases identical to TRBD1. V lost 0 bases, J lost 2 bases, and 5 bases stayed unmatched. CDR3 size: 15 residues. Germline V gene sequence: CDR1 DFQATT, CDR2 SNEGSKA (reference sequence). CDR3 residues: CSARDGDRAPYEQYF. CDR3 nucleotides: TGCAGTGCTAGAGATGGGGACAGGGCACCCTACGAGCAGTACTTC.

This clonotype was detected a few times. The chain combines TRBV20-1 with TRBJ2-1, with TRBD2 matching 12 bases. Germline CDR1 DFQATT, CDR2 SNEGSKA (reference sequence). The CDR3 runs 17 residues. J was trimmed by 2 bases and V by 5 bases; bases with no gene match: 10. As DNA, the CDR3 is TGCAGTGCTGAGGAATGGACTAGCGGGACGACCTACAATGAGCAGTTCTTC. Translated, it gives CSAEEWTSGTTYNEQFF.

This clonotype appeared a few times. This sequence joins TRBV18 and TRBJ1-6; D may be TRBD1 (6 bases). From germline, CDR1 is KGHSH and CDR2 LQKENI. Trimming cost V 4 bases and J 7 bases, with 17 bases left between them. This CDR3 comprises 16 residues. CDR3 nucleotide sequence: TGTGCCAGCTCACGACCGGACAGTCCTAGGAATTCACCCCTCCACTTT. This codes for CASSRPDSPRNSPLHF.

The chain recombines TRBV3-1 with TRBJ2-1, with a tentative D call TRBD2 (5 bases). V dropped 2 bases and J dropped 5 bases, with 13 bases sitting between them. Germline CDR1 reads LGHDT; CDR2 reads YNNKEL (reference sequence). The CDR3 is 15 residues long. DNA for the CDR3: TGTGCCAGCAGCCAATATGCAGCGCGGGACAATGAGCAGTTCTTC. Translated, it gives CASSQYAARDNEQFF.

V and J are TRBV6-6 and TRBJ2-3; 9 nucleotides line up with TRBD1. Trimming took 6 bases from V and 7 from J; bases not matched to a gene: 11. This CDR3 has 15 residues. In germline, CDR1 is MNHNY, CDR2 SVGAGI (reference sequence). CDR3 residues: CASRTGQGKFNTQYF. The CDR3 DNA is TGTGCCAGCAGGACAGGACAGGGGAAGTTTAATACGCAGTATTTT.

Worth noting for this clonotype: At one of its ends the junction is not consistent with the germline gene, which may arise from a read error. As DNA, the CDR3 is TGTGCCAGCAGTCTGTGGACAGGGAAATACGAGCGGTACTTC. Its translation: CASSLWTGKYERYF. The chain links TRBV28 to TRBJ2-7, with 8 bases identical to TRBD1. This CDR3 contains 14 residues. The germline V gene encodes CDR1 MDHEN and CDR2 SYDVKM.

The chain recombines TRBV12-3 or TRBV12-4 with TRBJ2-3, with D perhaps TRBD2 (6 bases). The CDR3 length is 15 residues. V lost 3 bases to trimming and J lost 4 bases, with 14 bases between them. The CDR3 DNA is TGTGCCAGCAGTTTGGCGGGACCTAGCGCAGATACGCAGTATTTT. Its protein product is CASSLAGPSADTQYF.

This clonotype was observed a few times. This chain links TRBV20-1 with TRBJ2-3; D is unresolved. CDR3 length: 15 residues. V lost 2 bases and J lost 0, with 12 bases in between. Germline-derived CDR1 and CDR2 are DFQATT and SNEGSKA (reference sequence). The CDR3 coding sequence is TGCAGTGCTAGACTCGACACCCTGAGCACAGATACGCAGTATTTT. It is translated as CSARLDTLSTDTQYF.

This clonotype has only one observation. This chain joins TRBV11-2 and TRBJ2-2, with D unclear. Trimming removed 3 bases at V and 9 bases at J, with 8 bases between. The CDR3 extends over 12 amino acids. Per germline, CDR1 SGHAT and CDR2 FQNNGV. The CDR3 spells CASSLGFRELFF. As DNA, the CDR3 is TGTGCCAGCAGCTTGGGGTTCCGGGAGCTGTTTTTT.

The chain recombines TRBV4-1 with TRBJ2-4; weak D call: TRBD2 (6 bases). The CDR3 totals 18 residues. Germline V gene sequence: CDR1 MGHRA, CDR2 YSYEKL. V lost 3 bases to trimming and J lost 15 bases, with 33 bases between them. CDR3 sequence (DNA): TGCGCCAGCAGCCATCTACCCGGAGGCGGGGTTGTCTCGGAGACCCGGTACTTC. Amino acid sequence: CASSHLPGGGVVSETRYF.

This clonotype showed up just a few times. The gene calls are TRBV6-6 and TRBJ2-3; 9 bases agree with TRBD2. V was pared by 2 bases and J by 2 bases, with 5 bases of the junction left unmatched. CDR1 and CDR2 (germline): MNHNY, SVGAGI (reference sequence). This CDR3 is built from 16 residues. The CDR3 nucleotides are TGTGCCAGCAGTTACGGAGCGGGGGGCTTCACAGATACGCAGTATTTT. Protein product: CASSYGAGGFTDTQYF.

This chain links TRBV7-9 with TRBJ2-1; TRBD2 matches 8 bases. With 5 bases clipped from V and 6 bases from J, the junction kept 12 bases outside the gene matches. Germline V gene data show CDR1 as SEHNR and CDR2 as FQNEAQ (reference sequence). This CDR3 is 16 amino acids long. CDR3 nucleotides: TGTGCCAGCAGCCCCCCCCCGGGCGGGGGGCGCAATGAGCAGTTCTTC. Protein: CASSPPPGGGRNEQFF.

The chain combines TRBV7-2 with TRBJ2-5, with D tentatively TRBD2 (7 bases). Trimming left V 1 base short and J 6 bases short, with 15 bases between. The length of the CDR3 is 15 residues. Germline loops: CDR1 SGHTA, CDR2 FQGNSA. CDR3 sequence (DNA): TGTGCCAGCAGCTTAGGGGGGGGGGCTAGGCAGACCCAGTACTTC. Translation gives CASSLGGGARQTQYF.

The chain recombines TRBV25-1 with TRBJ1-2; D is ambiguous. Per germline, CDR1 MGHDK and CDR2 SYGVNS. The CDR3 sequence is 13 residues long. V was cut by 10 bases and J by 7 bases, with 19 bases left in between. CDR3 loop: CATTRETGAGYTF. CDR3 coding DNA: TGTGCCACTACCCGGGAGACTGGTGCTGGCTACACCTTC.

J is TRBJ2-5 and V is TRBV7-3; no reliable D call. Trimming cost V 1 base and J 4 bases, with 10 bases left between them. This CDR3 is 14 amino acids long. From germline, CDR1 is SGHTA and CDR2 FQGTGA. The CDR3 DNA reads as TGTGCCAGCAGCTTAAGCGCCTCGGGAGAGACCCAGTACTTC. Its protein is CASSLSASGETQYF.

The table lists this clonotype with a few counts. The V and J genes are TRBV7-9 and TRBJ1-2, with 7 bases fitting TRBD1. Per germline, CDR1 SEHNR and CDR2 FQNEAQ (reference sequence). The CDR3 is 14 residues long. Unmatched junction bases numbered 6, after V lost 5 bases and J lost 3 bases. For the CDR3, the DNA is TGTGCCAGCAGCCCGCCCCAGGGGGACTATGGCTACACCTTC. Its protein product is CASSPPQGDYGYTF.

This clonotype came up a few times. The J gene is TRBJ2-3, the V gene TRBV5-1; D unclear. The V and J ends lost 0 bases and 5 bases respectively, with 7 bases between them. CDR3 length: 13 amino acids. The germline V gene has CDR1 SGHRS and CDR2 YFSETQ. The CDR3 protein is CASSLDAQDTQYF. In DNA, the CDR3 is TGCGCCAGCAGCTTGGACGCCCAAGATACGCAGTATTTT.

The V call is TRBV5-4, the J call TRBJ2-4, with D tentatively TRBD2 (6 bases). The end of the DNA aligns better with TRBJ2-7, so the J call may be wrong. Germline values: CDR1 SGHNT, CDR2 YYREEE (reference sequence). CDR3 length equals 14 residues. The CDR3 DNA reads TGTGCCAGCAGCGCGATGGGAGGTCCCTACGAGCAGTACTTC. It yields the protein CASSAMGGPYEQYF.

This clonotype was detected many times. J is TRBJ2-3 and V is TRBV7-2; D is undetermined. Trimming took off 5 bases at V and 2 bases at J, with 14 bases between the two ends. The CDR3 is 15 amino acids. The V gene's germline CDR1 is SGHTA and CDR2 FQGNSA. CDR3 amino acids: CASSTPMGITDTQYF. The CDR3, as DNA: TGTGCCAGCAGCACGCCAATGGGGATCACAGATACGCAGTATTTT.

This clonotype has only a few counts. CDR3 nucleotide sequence: TGTGCCAGCAGCGTATTGTACCCGGATGGCCCCGGGGAGCTGTTTTTT. Translating it yields CASSVLYPDGPGELFF. This chain joins TRBV9 and TRBJ2-2; unclear D gene. Trimming removed 1 base at V and 6 bases at J, with 16 bases between. The CDR3 totals 16 residues. CDR1 is SGDLS, CDR2 YYNGEE, per germline.

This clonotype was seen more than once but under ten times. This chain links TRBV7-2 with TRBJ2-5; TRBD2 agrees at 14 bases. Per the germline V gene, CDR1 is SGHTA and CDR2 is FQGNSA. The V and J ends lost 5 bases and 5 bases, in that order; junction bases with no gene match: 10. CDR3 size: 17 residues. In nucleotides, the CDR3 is TGTGCCAGCAGCCCCCGGACTAGCGGGGGGCCTCTGGAGACCCAGTACTTC. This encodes CASSPRTSGGPLETQYF.

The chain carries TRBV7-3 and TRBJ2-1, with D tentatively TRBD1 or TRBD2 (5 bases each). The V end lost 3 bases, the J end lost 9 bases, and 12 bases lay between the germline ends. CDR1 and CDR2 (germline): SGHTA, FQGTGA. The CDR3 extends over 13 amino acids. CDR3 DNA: TGTGCCAGCAGCTTTTCGGGGCCTCCTGAGCAGTTCTTC. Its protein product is CASSFSGPPEQFF.

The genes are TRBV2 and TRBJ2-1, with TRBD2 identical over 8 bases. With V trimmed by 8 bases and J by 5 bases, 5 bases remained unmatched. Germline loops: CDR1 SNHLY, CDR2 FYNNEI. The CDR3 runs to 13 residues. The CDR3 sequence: CASAAGGNNEQFF. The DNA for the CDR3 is TGTGCCAGCGCGGCGGGGGGCAACAATGAGCAGTTCTTC.

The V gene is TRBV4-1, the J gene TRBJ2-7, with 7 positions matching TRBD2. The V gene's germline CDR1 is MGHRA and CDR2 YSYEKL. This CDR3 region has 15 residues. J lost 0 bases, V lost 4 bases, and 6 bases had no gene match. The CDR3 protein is CASSPLLAPSYEQYF. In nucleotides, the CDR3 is TGCGCCAGCAGCCCCCTACTAGCGCCCTCCTACGAGCAGTACTTC.

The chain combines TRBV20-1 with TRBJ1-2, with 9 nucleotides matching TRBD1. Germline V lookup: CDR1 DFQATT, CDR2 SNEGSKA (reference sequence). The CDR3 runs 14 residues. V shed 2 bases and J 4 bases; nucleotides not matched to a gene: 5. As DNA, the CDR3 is TGCAGTGCTAGACATGGACAGGGGTCCTATGGCTACACCTTC. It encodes CSARHGQGSYGYTF.

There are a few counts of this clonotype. The CDR3 DNA reads TGTGCCAGCAGCGTTAGCGGGAGGGCTTACGAGCAGTACTTC. Translating gives CASSVSGRAYEQYF. This rearrangement joins TRBV3-1 to TRBJ2-7, with 11 bases that match TRBD2. CDR3 length equals 14 residues. V dropped 5 bases and J dropped 4; count of bases not matched to a gene: 4. From germline, CDR1 is LGHDT and CDR2 YNNKEL (reference sequence).

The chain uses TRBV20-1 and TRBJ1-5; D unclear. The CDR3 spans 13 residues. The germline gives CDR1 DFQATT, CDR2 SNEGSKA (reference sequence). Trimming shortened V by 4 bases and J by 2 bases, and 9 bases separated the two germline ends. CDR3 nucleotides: TGCAGTGCTATGGACCTTGGCAATCAGCCCCAGCATTTT. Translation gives CSAMDLGNQPQHF.

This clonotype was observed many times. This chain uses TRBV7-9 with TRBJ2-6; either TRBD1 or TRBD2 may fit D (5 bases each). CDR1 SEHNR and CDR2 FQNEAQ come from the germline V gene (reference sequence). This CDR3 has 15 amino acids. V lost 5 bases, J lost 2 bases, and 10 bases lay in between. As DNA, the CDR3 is TGTGCCAGCAGCCCGGGGACCGCTGGGGCCAACGTCCTGACTTTC. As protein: CASSPGTAGANVLTF.

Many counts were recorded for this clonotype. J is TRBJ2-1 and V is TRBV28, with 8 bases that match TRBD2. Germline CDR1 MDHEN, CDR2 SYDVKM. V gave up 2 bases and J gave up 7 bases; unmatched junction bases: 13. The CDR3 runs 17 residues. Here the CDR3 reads CASSLGSTSGGRNEQFF. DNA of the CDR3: TGTGCCAGCAGTTTAGGATCCACCAGCGGGGGTAGGAATGAGCAGTTCTTC.

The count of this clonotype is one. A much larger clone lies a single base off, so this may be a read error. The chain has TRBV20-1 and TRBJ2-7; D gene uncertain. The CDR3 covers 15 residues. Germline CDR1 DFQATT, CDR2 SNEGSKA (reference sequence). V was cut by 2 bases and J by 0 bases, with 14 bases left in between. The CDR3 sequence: CSARQTGGISYEQYF. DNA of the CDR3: TGCAGTGCTAGACAGACTGGCGGCATCTCCTACGAGCAGTACTTC.